This is a list of T cell receptor beta chains from one sample in a study of blood T cell repertoires in COVID-19. Generated by immunoSEQ multiplex PCR, the TCRdb table keeps only in-frame clones and is missing some. The table includes some 170,000 clones, 82% detected once. Sequencing was performed on peripheral blood. The source is a woman in her sixties or seventies with acute or convalescent COVID-19. The CDR3 runs from the conserved cysteine through the conserved F or W. D genes are given only for firm matches. Only some rows state a clone size, as once, few, many or a class for expanded clones.

d_call clone_size j_call v_call cdr3_nt cdr3_aa
. . TRBJ1-2 TRBV19 TGTGCCAGTAGTCTGTCCATAGGAGCTAACTATGGCTACACCTTC CASSLSIGANYGYTF
TRBD2 . TRBJ2-3 TRBV19 TGTGCCAGTACCATCGGACTAGGTTATGCTAATACGCAGTATTTT CASTIGLGYANTQYF
TRBD2 . TRBJ2-5 TRBV5-6 TGTGCCAGCAGCAAGCGGGGGGGTAAGGAGACCCAGTACTTC CASSKRGGKETQYF
. . TRBJ1-3 TRBV4-2 TGTGCCAGCAGCCAAGACTTGTACGACCGACTCTCTGGAAACACCATATATTTT CASSQDLYDRLSGNTIYF
. . TRBJ2-1 TRBV20-1 TGCAGTCCGAAGGGGAATGAGCAGTTCTTC CSPKGNEQFF
. . TRBJ1-3 TRBV10-3 TGTGCCATCAGTGAGTCCCTTCGCCCAGGGAGGGGAAACACCATATATTTT CAISESLRPGRGNTIYF
TRBD2 . TRBJ2-7 TRBV11-2 TGTGCCAGCAGCTGGGCCGTAGCGGGAGGACGTACCGAGCAGTACTTC CASSWAVAGGRTEQYF
. . TRBJ1-2 TRBV12-3/TRBV12-4 TGTGCCAGCAGGTTCCAGGGTTATGGCTACACCTTC CASRFQGYGYTF
TRBD2 once TRBJ2-1 TRBV5-1 TGCGCCAGCAGCTTTACTAGCGGTACCTCCTACAATGAGCAGTTCTTC CASSFTSGTSYNEQFF
. once TRBJ1-1 TRBV19 TGTGCCACCCATCAGGGGATTTACACTGAAGCTTTCTTT CATHQGIYTEAFF
TRBD1 . TRBJ1-1 TRBV28 TGTGCCAGCAGTTTATGGACAGGGGTTGGGAACACTGAAGCTTTCTTT CASSLWTGVGNTEAFF
TRBD1 . TRBJ2-2 TRBV5-1 TGCGCCAGCAGCAAACAAGCCGGGACAGCGGTAACCGGGGAGCTGTTTTTT CASSKQAGTAVTGELFF
. few TRBJ2-2 TRBV19 TGTGCCAGTAGTGCACGACAGGGAGGAACCGGGGAGCTGTTTTTT CASSARQGGTGELFF
. . TRBJ2-7 TRBV3-1/TRBV3-2 TGTGCCAGCAGCCAGGAAAAACCGCTCGACCAGGTTTCCTCCTACGAGCAGTACTTC CASSQEKPLDQVSSYEQYF
. . TRBJ2-3 TRBV1 TGCACCAGCACGGAAGGCGGGGGGGCCCCTCGAAGAGATACGCAGTATTTT CTSTEGGGAPRRDTQYF
. . TRBJ2-2 TRBV19 TGTGCCAGTAATCAGCAGGGCCCCACCGGGGAGCTGTTTTTT CASNQQGPTGELFF
. . TRBJ1-3 TRBV5-1 TGCGCCAGCACCGGAACAGGGACGGGAAACACCATATATTTT CASTGTGTGNTIYF
TRBD1 . TRBJ1-5 TRBV7-8 TGTGCCAGCAGCTTCGGGACAGGAAAGGGCGCCCAGCATTTT CASSFGTGKGAQHF
. . TRBJ2-5 TRBV3-1/TRBV3-2 TGTGCCAGCAGCCAAGATCGCCAGCGGAACATCCAAGAGACCCAGTACTTC CASSQDRQRNIQETQYF
. . TRBJ1-6 TRBV11-2 TGTGCCAGCAGCCTTTATAATTCACCCCTCCACTTT CASSLYNSPLHF
. . TRBJ1-2 TRBV7-2 TGTGCCAGCAGCTTGCGCGGGGGGCGCCCCGGCTATGGCTACACCTTC CASSLRGGRPGYGYTF
TRBD1 . TRBJ2-7 TRBV5-6 TGTGCCAGCAGCGGGGGGACAGGGGGCTACGAGCAGTACTTC CASSGGTGGYEQYF
. . TRBJ2-7 TRBV5-1 TGCGCCAGCGCTAGCGATTACGAGCAGTACTTC CASASDYEQYF
. . TRBJ1-1 TRBV7-2 TGTGCCAGCAGCTTAGTGGGAGGGGCCCCGAACACTGAAGCTTTCTTT CASSLVGGAPNTEAFF
. . TRBJ2-1 TRBV12-5 TGTGCTAGTGGTTTACGAGCGGAGGAGCAGTTCTTC CASGLRAEEQFF
TRBD2 . TRBJ2-7 TRBV5-4 TGTGCCAGCAGCCCCTCGCGGGAGACCTACGAGCAGTACTTC CASSPSRETYEQYF
. . TRBJ1-2 TRBV25-1 TGTGCCAGCAGTGAAATCCGGGGATCATATGGCTACACCTTC CASSEIRGSYGYTF
TRBD1 few TRBJ1-2 TRBV7-2 TGTGCCAGCAGCTTAGCGCCGAATATCGGACAGGGAGGGGGCTATGGCTACACCTTC CASSLAPNIGQGGGYGYTF
TRBD1 . TRBJ1-5 TRBV5-5 TGTGCCAGCAGCTCCCTAGGACAGGTCAATCAGCCCCAGCATTTT CASSSLGQVNQPQHF
TRBD1 . TRBJ2-6 TRBV2 TGTGCCAGTAGAGACGACAGGGCTGGGGCCAACGTCCTGACTTTC CASRDDRAGANVLTF
. . TRBJ2-7 TRBV6-5 TGTGCCAGCAGCCGAGGACAGTCCCAATCCTACGAGCAGTACTTC CASSRGQSQSYEQYF
. . TRBJ1-1 TRBV4-1 TGCGCCAGCAGCCAATTTATGTCGAACACTGAAGCTTTCTTT CASSQFMSNTEAFF
. . TRBJ2-3 TRBV28 TGTGCCAGCAGTTTAGACACCCGCACAGATACGCAGTATTTT CASSLDTRTDTQYF
TRBD2 . TRBJ2-1 TRBV27 TGTGCCAGCAGTTTGGGACTAGCGAGATTTAACTACAATGAGCAGTTCTTC CASSLGLARFNYNEQFF
. . TRBJ2-7 TRBV28 TGTGCCAGCAGGGCAACCTACGAGCAGTACTTC CASRATYEQYF
TRBD2 . TRBJ2-1 TRBV5-1 TGCGCCAGCAGCTTAGGGAGACAAGGACTAGCGGGAGGTTCCTACAATGAGCAGTTCTTC CASSLGRQGLAGGSYNEQFF
TRBD1 few TRBJ2-7 TRBV28 TGTGCCAGCACCCCCGGACAGGTATACGAGCAGTACTTC CASTPGQVYEQYF
. . TRBJ1-1 TRBV1 TGCACCAGCAGCCAAGTTTATTCAGTCAGGGAGAACACTGAAGCTTTCTTT CTSSQVYSVRENTEAFF
TRBD2 . TRBJ2-2 TRBV7-9 TGTGCCAGCAGCGTTAGCGGGGATATAACAAGGGTGTTTTTT CASSVSGDITRVFF
. . TRBJ1-1 TRBV19 TGTGCCAGTACCACCGGGGGTCGGGGGTCATCGAACACTGAAGCTTTCTTT CASTTGGRGSSNTEAFF